This record looks at one T cell receptor beta chain sequence and its context. Its specificity is unknown. CDR1 and CDR2 (germline): MNHEY, SMNVEV (reference sequence). Unmatched junction bases numbered 8, after V lost 3 bases and J lost 5 bases. This CDR3 has 16 amino acids. These data originate in a study of cytomegalovirus exposure and HLA in healthy donors. Turning to the study itself: The 120 million or so unique TCR beta sequences, from 150 million to 200 million T cells, were found by an earlier analysis.

Study-wide points: Presence/absence comparisons presumed near-even sequencing depth among donors.

In the PCR, 60 Vbeta and 13 Jbeta primers were used. Assay: immunoSEQ multiplex PCR; the TCRdb copy retains only in-frame clones and omits some. Of more than 85,000 clones in the sample, around 73% were seen once. This receptor was obtained from a man aged 40-49 years in good health and CMV-seronegative. V gene TRBV27 combines with J gene TRBJ2-2; 8 positions agree with TRBD1. The sequencing sample was made of PBMCs. CDR3 region: CASSFSGQGGTGELFF. Written as DNA, the CDR3 is TGTGCCAGCAGTTTTTCCGGACAGGGTGGAACCGGGGAGCTGTTTTTT.